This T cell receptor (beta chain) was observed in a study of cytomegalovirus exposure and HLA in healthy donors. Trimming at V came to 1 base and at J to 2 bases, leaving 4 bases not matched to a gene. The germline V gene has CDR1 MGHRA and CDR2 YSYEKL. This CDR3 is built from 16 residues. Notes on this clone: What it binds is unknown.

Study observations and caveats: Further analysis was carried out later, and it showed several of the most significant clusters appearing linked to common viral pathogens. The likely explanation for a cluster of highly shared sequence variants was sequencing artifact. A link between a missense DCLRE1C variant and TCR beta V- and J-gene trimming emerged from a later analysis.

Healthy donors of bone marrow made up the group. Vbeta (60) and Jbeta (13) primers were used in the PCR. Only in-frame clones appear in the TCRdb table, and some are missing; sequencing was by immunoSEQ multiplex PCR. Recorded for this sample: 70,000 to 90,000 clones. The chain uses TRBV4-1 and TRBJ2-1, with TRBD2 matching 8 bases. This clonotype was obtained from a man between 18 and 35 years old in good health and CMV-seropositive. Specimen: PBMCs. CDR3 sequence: CASSQGVGGAYNEQFF. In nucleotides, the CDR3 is TGCGCCAGCAGCCAAGGGGTCGGGGGGGCCTACAATGAGCAGTTCTTC.